This TCR beta chain was recovered during a study of identifying expanded T cells in peripheral blood. As to this clone: What it binds is unknown.

CDR3 size: 14 residues. Germline V gene sequence: CDR1 SGHTA, CDR2 FQGNSA. The V and J ends lost 2 bases and 1 base respectively, with 8 bases between them. During the collection period, no donor immune events like infections were recorded. Study findings and constraints: Technical replicates showed 0.9 to 1.5 changed clones; approximately 2 weeks 15 to 20; four weeks 19.

The repertoire was sequenced with immunoSEQ multiplex PCR; TCRdb's copy has only in-frame clones and lacks some. In the table there are about 58,000 clones, roughly 90% of which are singletons. The chain joins TRBV7-2 to TRBJ1-2; D gene uncertain. Sequenced sample: blood. The TCR originated in a person aged 18 to 75 in good health. In DNA, the CDR3 is TGTGCCAGCAGCTTACCCTCAAATAACTATGGCTACACCTTC. Residues: CASSLPSNNYGYTF. Supplemented by reference TRBV7-2 and TRBJ1-2, the full variable domain reads GAGVSQSPSNKVTEKGKDVELRCDPISGHTALYWYRQSLGQGLEFLIYFQGNSAPDKSGLPSDRFSAERTGGSVSTLTIQRTQQEDSAVYLCASSLPSNNYGYTFGSGTRLTVV.